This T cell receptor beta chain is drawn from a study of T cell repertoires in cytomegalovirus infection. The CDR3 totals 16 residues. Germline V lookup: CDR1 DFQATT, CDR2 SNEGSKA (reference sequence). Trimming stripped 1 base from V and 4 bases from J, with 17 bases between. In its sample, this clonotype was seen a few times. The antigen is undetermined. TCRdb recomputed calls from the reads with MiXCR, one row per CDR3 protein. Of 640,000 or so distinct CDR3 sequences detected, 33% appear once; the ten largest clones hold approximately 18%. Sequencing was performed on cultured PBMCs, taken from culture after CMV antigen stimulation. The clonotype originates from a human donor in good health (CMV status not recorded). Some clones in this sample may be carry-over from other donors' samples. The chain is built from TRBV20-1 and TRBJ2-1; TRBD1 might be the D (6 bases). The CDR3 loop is CSARVSRGRGYNEQFF. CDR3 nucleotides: TGCAGTGCTAGAGTTAGCCGCGGCAGGGGATACAATGAGCAGTTCTTC.